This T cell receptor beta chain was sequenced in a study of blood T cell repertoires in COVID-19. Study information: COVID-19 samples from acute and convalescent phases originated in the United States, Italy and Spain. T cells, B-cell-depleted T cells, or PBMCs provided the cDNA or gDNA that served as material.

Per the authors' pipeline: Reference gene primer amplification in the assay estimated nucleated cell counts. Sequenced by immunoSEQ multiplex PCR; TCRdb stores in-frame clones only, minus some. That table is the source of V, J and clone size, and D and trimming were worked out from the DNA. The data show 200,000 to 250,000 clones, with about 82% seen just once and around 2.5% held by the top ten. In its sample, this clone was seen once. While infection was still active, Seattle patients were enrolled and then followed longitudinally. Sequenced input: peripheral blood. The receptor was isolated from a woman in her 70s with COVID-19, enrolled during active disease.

Written as DNA, the CDR3 is TGCAGCGTGGGACAGGGAAATGAGCAGTTCTTC. Encoded protein: CSVGQGNEQFF. This chain links TRBV29-1 with TRBJ2-1; 9 positions agree with TRBD1. V lost 6 bases and J lost 7; bases outside the gene matches: 1. The CDR3 is 11 residues long. Germline values: CDR1 SQVTM, CDR2 ANQGSEA.